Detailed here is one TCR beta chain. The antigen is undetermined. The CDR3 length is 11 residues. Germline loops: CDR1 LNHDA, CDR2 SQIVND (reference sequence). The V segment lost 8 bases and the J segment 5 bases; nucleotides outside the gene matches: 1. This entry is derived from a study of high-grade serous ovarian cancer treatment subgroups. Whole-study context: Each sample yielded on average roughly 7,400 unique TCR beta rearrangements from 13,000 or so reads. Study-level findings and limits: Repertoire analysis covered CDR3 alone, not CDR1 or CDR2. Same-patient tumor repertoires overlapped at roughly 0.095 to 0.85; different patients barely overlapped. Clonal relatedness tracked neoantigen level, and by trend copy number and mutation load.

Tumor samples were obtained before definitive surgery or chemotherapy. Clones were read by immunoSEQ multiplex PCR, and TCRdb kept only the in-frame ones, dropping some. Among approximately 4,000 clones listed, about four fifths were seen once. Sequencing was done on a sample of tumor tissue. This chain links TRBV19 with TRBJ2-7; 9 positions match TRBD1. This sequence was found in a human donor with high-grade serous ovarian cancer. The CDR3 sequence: CASRQGDEQYF. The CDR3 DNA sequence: TGTGCCAGTCGACAGGGGGACGAGCAGTACTTC.